A single sample gave rise to the 8 T cell receptor beta chains below, sequenced in a study of CXCR3-negative and CXCR3-positive naive CD8 T cells. The TRB cDNA libraries were prepared by 5' RACE with UMI labels. Reanalyzing the 5' RACE reads, TCRdb keeps one entry per CDR3 protein, without DNA. The sample table includes about 120,000 distinct CDR3 sequences. These receptors' targets are unknown. Regarding the study as a whole: Against CXCR3-negative naive cells, CXCR3-positive naive cells showed more hydrophobic TRB CDR3s.

Sequenced input: naive CXCR3+ CD8+ T cells from blood. The subset is: CD45RO-CCR7+CD27+CD95- naive CD8+ T cells expressing CXCR3 (TNR3+). The receptors originated from a human donor in good health. Some clones in this sample may be carry-over from other donors' samples.

The chain combines TRBV9 with TRBJ2-3; TCRdb picks TRBD2, but there is no DNA to check that call. Germline CDR1 is SGDLS and CDR2 is YYNGEE. The CDR3 has 16 residues. CDR3 protein: CASSERGGPVTDTQYF.

The chain couples TRBV20-1 to TRBJ2-5; without DNA, the TCRdb call of TRBD2 cannot be checked. The germline V gene encodes CDR1 DFQATT and CDR2 SNEGSKA (reference sequence). The CDR3 totals 16 residues. The CDR3 sequence: CSASFGPRPSQETQYF.

The rearrangement joins TRBV6-2 or TRBV6-3 to TRBJ1-1; the D gene TCRdb calls, TRBD1, cannot be checked with no DNA. Germline CDR1 and CDR2: MNHEY and SVGEGT. The CDR3 is 14 amino acids. This CDR3 reads CASSTSRANTEAFF.

V usage is TRBV4-2 and J usage is TRBJ2-3; the D call from TCRdb, TRBD2, cannot be confirmed without DNA. The CDR3 totals 14 residues. CDR1 LGHNA and CDR2 YNFKEQ come from the germline V gene. CDR3 sequence reads: CASSQEGPVDTQYF.

V is TRBV28 and J is TRBJ2-1; TCRdb selects TRBD2, and the lack of DNA leaves this call unchecked. The CDR3 length is 20 residues. CDR1 is MDHEN, CDR2 SYDVKM, per germline. CDR3 sequence: CASSRPQPGLAGASYNEQFF.

The chain joins TRBV28 to TRBJ2-6; TCRdb calls TRBD1, which cannot be checked without DNA. This CDR3 has 21 residues. CDR1 and CDR2 from the germline V gene are MDHEN and SYDVKM. CDR3 protein: CASSFPNPKGERDSGANVLTF.

V usage is TRBV7-2 and J usage is TRBJ2-7. This CDR3 contains 13 residues. The germline V gene has CDR1 SGHTA and CDR2 FQGNSA. CDR3 amino acids: CASSPDPFEEQYF.

The chain employs TRBV9 and TRBJ2-1; the D call of TRBD2 rests on TCRdb alone, since no DNA is present to check it. Germline loops: CDR1 SGDLS, CDR2 YYNGEE. This CDR3 is built from 15 residues. The CDR3 reads CASSARAGAYNEQFF. The variable domain in full, with the rest retrieved from reference TRBV9 and TRBJ2-1, is DSGVTQTPKHLITATGQRVTLRCSPRSGDLSVYWYQQSLDQGLQFLIQYYNGEERAKGNILERFSAQQFPDLHSELNLSSLELGDSALYFCASSARAGAYNEQFFGPGTRLTVL.